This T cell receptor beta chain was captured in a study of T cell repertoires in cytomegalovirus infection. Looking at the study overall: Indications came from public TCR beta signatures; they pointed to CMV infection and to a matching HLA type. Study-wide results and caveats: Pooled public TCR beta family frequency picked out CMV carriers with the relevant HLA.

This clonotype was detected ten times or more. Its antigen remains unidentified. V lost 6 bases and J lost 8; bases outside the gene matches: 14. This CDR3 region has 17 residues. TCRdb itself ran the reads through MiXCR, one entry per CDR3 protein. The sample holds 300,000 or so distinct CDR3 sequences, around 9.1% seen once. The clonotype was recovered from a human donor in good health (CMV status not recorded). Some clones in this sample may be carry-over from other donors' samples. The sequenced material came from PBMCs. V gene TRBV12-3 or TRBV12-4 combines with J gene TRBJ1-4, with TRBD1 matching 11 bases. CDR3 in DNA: TGTGCCAGCAGATTAAAGGCGACCGGGACAGGGGGAGAAAAACTGTTTTTT. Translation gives CASRLKATGTGGEKLFF.